The 24 T cell receptor beta chains given below trace back to one sample, sequenced in a study of blood T cell repertoires in COVID-19. Assay: immunoSEQ multiplex PCR; the TCRdb copy retains only in-frame clones and omits some. The data hold roughly 200,000 clones, with around 88% observed a single time. Sequencing used peripheral blood. The origin of the receptors is a woman in her twenties or thirties with acute or convalescent COVID-19.

This chain links TRBV20-1 with TRBJ2-7; D gene unclear. The germline CDR1 and CDR2 sequences are DFQATT and SNEGSKA (reference sequence). V was pared by 6 bases and J by 3 bases, with 9 bases between. The CDR3 runs 11 residues. CDR3 sequence (DNA): TGCAGTGCCATCGACATCTACGAGCAGTACTTC. Translated, it gives CSAIDIYEQYF.

The CDR3 bases are TGTGCCAGCAGCCAACAGGGTCGAGATACGCAGTATTTT. Translating gives CASSQQGRDTQYF. This chain links TRBV4-2 with TRBJ2-3; D possibly corresponds to TRBD1 (5 bases). The germline gives CDR1 LGHNA, CDR2 YNFKEQ. The CDR3 has 13 residues. V gave up 2 bases and J gave up 5 bases, with 8 bases separating them.

This clone was found a few times. The chain has TRBV7-2 and TRBJ1-1; D unresolved. V lost 1 base, J lost 1 base, and 7 bases lay in between. CDR1 and CDR2 from the germline V gene are SGHTA and FQGNSA. CDR3 size: 14 residues. The DNA for the CDR3 is TGTGCCAGCAGCTTAGTCGGGGAGAACACTGAAGCTTTCTTT. Amino acids: CASSLVGENTEAFF. The full variable domain, in which reference TRBV7-2 and TRBJ1-1 provide the parts outside the CDR3, is GAGVSQSPSNKVTEKGKDVELRCDPISGHTALYWYRQSLGQGLEFLIYFQGNSAPDKSGLPSDRFSAERTGGSVSTLTIQRTQQEDSAVYLCASSLVGENTEAFFGQGTRLTVV.

The chain is built from TRBV11-2 and TRBJ2-1; 8 nucleotides agree with TRBD2. Trimming took 5 bases from V and 4 from J; bases not matched to a gene: 10. The CDR3 is made up of 16 amino acids. Germline lookup yields CDR1 SGHAT and CDR2 FQNNGV. The CDR3 bases are TGTGCCAGCAGCCCACGCGGGACTAGAGCTTACAATGAGCAGTTCTTC. This translates into CASSPRGTRAYNEQFF.

The chain couples TRBV7-9 to TRBJ2-1; D is undetermined. The CDR3 length is 13 residues. V dropped 0 bases and J dropped 9 bases, with 9 bases sitting between them. Germline CDR1 is SEHNR and CDR2 is FQNEAQ (reference sequence). CDR3 coding DNA: TGTGCCAGCAGCTTAGCCCTAGACCTTGAGCAGTTCTTC. This encodes CASSLALDLEQFF.

The rearrangement joins TRBV19 to TRBJ2-1; D is unresolved. The CDR3 spans 15 residues. The V end lost 7 bases, the J end lost 5 bases, and 18 bases lay between the germline ends. Germline V gives CDR1 LNHDA, CDR2 SQIVND (reference sequence). The CDR3 loop reads CASNFRVPRNNEQFF. The CDR3 DNA reads TGTGCCAGTAACTTCCGGGTCCCTCGGAACAATGAGCAGTTCTTC.

The rearrangement uses TRBV10-3 and TRBJ1-2; D perhaps matches TRBD1 (6 bases). V was cut by 3 bases and J by 6 bases, with 8 bases left in between. The CDR3 is 12 residues long. Germline-derived CDR1 and CDR2 are ENHRY and SYGVKD. This CDR3 is CAISEPGDGYTF. In DNA, the CDR3 is TGTGCCATCAGTGAACCAGGGGATGGCTACACCTTC.

J is TRBJ2-1 and V is TRBV19; possibly TRBD2 for D (6 bases). The germline V gene has CDR1 LNHDA and CDR2 SQIVND (reference sequence). V lost 6 bases and J 3 bases, leaving 9 bases between the germline ends. This CDR3 is 13 amino acids long. CDR3 residues: CASRAEGYNEQFF. The CDR3, as DNA: TGTGCCAGTAGGGCGGAGGGCTACAATGAGCAGTTCTTC.

The chain carries TRBV28 and TRBJ1-5; no clear D gene. The CDR3 runs to 13 residues. The V gene lost 3 bases and the J gene lost 4 bases, with 7 bases spanning the gap. CDR1 and CDR2 from the germline V gene are MDHEN and SYDVKM. The CDR3 DNA follows: TGTGCCAGCAGTTTCTCGGGGAATCAGCCCCAGCATTTT. Its translation: CASSFSGNQPQHF.

This clone appeared once. This rearrangement joins TRBV29-1 to TRBJ2-1; D gene ambiguous. V shed 3 bases and J shed 8 bases, with 5 bases lying between them. The CDR3 runs to 10 residues. CDR1 is SQVTM and CDR2 is ANQGSEA in the germline V gene. The CDR3 spells CSVDFYEQFF. Written as DNA, the CDR3 is TGCAGCGTTGATTTCTATGAGCAGTTCTTC.

The chain is built from TRBV28 and TRBJ2-6; 8 bases are shared with TRBD1. This CDR3 comprises 17 residues. Germline CDR1 MDHEN, CDR2 SYDVKM. Trimming removed 5 bases from V and 4 bases from J; junction bases left unmatched: 10. As DNA, the CDR3 is TGTGCCAGCAGTCTCCCCAGGGGGCTCTCAGGGGCCAACGTCCTGACTTTC. Translation gives CASSLPRGLSGANVLTF.

The CDR3 region has the DNA TGTGCCAGCAGCTTAGGCGGGAGGACCGACAATGAGCAGTTCTTC. Its protein is CASSLGGRTDNEQFF. The rearrangement links TRBV5-6 to TRBJ2-1, with 8 bases aligning to TRBD2. The CDR3 runs 15 residues. Looked up from germline, CDR1 is SGHDT and CDR2 is YYEEEE. V lost 2 bases to trimming and J lost 5 bases; unmatched junction nucleotides: 6.

The chain has TRBV19 and TRBJ1-3, with 8 nucleotides matching TRBD1. Germline CDR1 and CDR2: LNHDA and SQIVND (reference sequence). CDR3 size: 14 residues. With 6 bases clipped from V and 2 bases from J, the junction kept 3 bases outside the gene matches. CDR3 coding DNA: TGTGCCAGTAGCATGACAGGGGCTGGAAACACCATATATTTT. It specifies CASSMTGAGNTIYF.

The chain uses TRBV29-1 and TRBJ1-2; D may be TRBD1 (6 bases). Trimming cost V 7 bases and J 14 bases, with 20 bases left between them. Germline CDR1 is SQVTM and CDR2 is ANQGSEA. This CDR3 comprises 11 residues. This chain's CDR3 is CSAYMGQGITF. The CDR3 DNA sequence: TGCAGCGCCTACATGGGTCAGGGGATAACCTTC.

This clone was detected only once. This chain joins TRBV11-3 and TRBJ2-4, with a possible D match to TRBD1 (5 bases). V lost 2 bases and J 5 bases, leaving 7 bases between the germline ends. The CDR3 is 13 amino acids. CDR1 and CDR2 from the germline V gene are SGHNT and YENEEA. This CDR3 is CASSLSRENIQYF. CDR3 in DNA: TGTGCCAGCAGCTTAAGCAGGGAAAACATTCAGTACTTC.

The rearrangement links TRBV6-5 to TRBJ1-6; D remains ambiguous. V shed 10 bases and J shed 3 bases, with 10 bases lying between them. This CDR3 region has 13 residues. Per germline, CDR1 MNHEY and CDR2 SVGAGI. The CDR3: CATQNLYNSPLHF. In nucleotides, the CDR3 is TGTGCCACCCAGAACCTCTATAATTCACCCCTCCACTTT.

The chain links TRBV28 to TRBJ2-7; D perhaps matches TRBD2 (5 bases). This CDR3 is built from 15 residues. Per the germline V gene, CDR1 is MDHEN and CDR2 is SYDVKM. V lost 1 base to trimming and J lost 4 bases, with 14 bases between them. The DNA of the CDR3 is TGTGCCAGCAGTTTATCGGTGGGAGAAAAGTACGAGCAGTACTTC. Its translation is CASSLSVGEKYEQYF.

V is TRBV7-2 and J is TRBJ1-1; a possible D gene is TRBD1 (5 bases). The germline V gene encodes CDR1 SGHTA and CDR2 FQGNSA. The CDR3 extends over 12 amino acids. Trimming took 3 bases from V and 9 from J, leaving 11 bases between them. The CDR3 coding sequence is TGTGCCAGCAGCTTGTACAGGTCCCAAGCTTTCTTT. Protein product: CASSLYRSQAFF.

The genes are TRBV7-9 and TRBJ2-2; no clear D gene. Trimming cost V 5 bases and J 0 bases, with 7 bases left between them. The CDR3 contains 14 residues. CDR1 and CDR2 (germline): SEHNR, FQNEAQ (reference sequence). Here the CDR3 DNA reads TGTGCCAGCAGCACTACTACGAACACCGGGGAGCTGTTTTTT. This sequence encodes CASSTTTNTGELFF.

This chain uses TRBV5-1 with TRBJ1-1; maybe TRBD1 (5 bases). Germline values: CDR1 SGHRS, CDR2 YFSETQ. The germline V and J ends were trimmed by 6 bases and 1 base, with 10 bases remaining between them. CDR3 size: 13 residues. The CDR3 spells CASKEQENTEAFF. Here the CDR3 DNA reads TGCGCCAGCAAGGAACAGGAGAACACTGAAGCTTTCTTT.

V is TRBV7-2 and J is TRBJ1-4; TRBD1 aligns across 10 bases. This CDR3 has 17 amino acids. Germline CDR1 SGHTA, CDR2 FQGNSA. The J segment lost 6 bases and the V segment lost 5 bases, leaving 12 bases of the junction unmatched. CDR3 sequence: CASSPMGGGTGDEKLFF. The CDR3 DNA sequence: TGTGCCAGCAGCCCAATGGGGGGCGGGACAGGGGATGAAAAACTGTTTTTT.

The CDR3 is CASSPYPGSFGEQYF. The CDR3 DNA reads as TGTGCCAGCAGCCCCTATCCAGGTTCATTCGGCGAGCAGTACTTC. This chain connects TRBV13 to TRBJ2-7, with D hard to call. Trimming took 5 bases from V and 6 from J, leaving 20 bases between them. Germline CDR1 and CDR2: PRHDT and FYEKMQ (reference sequence). CDR3 length: 15 residues.

The V and J genes are TRBV27 and TRBJ2-6; D remains unclear. This CDR3 region has 17 residues. Trimming left V 7 bases short and J 0 bases short, with 16 bases between. CDR1 and CDR2 (germline): MNHEY, SMNVEV (reference sequence). The CDR3 sequence is CASTNQRIPSGANVLTF. The CDR3 DNA sequence: TGTGCCAGCACTAATCAGAGGATTCCCTCTGGGGCCAACGTCCTGACTTTC. Together with reference TRBV27 and TRBJ2-6, the CDR3 gives the full variable domain: EAQVTQNPRYLITVTGKKLTVTCSQNMNHEYMSWYRQDPGLGLRQIYYSMNVEVTDKGDVPEGYKVSRKEKRNFPLILESPSPNQTSLYFCASTNQRIPSGANVLTFGAGSRLTVL.

The V gene is TRBV5-1, the J gene TRBJ2-1, with 7 bases matching TRBD2. The CDR3 has 13 residues. Germline CDR1 SGHRS, CDR2 YFSETQ. V dropped 0 bases and J dropped 12; count of bases not matched to a gene: 6. The CDR3 here is CASSLEATSLQFF. The CDR3 DNA sequence: TGCGCCAGCAGCTTGGAGGCGACTAGCCTGCAGTTCTTC.